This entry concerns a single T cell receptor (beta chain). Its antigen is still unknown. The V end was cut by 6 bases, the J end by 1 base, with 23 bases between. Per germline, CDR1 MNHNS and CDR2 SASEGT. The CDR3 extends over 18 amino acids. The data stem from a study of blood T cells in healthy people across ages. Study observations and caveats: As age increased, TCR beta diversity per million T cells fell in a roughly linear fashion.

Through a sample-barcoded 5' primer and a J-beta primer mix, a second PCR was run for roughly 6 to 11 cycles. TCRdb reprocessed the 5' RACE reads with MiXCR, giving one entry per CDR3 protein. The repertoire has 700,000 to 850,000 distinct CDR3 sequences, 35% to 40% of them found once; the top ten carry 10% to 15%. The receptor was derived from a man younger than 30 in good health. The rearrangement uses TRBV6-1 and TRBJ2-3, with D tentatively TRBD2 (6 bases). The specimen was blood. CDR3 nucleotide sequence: TGTGCCAGCAGGCCCCCAGCGGGCTACCCTGCGGGCACAGATACGCAGTATTTT. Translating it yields CASRPPAGYPAGTDTQYF.